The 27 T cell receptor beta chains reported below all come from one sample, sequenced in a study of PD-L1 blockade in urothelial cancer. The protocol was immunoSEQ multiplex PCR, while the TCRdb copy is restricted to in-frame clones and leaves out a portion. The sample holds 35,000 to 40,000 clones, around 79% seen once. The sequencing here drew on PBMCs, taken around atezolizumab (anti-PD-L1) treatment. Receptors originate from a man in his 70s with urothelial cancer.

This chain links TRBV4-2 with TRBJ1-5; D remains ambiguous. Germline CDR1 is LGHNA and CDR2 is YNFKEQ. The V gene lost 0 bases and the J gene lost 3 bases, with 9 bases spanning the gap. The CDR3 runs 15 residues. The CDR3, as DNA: TGTGCCAGCAGCCAAGATTCACAGCCCAATCAGCCCCAGCATTTT. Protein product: CASSQDSQPNQPQHF.

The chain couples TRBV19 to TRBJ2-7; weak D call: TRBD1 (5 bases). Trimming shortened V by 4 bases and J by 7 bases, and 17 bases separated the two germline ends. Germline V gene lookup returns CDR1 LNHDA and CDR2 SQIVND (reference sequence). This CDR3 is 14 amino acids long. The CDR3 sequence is CASSNLGASSEQYF. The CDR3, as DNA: TGTGCCAGTAGTAACCTAGGGGCCTCCTCGGAGCAGTACTTC.

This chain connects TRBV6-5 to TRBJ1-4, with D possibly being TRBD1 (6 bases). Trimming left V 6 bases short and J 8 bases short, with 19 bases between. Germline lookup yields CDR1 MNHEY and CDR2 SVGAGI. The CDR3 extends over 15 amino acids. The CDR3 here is CASRRTGRYWEKLFF. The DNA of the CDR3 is TGTGCCAGCAGACGAACAGGGCGGTATTGGGAAAAACTGTTTTTT.

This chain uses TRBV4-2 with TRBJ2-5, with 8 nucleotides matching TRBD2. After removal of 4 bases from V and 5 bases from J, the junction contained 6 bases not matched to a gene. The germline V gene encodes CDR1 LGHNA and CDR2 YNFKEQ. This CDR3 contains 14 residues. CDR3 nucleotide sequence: TGTGCCAGCAGCCCACAGGCTAGCGGGGAGACCCAGTACTTC. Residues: CASSPQASGETQYF.

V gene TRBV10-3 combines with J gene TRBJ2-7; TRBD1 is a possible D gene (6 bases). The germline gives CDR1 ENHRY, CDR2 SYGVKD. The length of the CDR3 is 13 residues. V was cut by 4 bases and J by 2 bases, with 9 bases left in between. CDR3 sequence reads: CAISGDTTYEQYF. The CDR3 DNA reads TGTGCCATCAGTGGGGACACCACCTACGAGCAGTACTTC.

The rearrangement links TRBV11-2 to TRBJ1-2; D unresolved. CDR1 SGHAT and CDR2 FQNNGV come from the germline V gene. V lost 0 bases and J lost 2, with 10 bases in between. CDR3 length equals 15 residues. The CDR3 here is CASSLDLTGNYGYTF. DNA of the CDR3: TGTGCCAGCAGCTTAGATCTGACGGGGAACTATGGCTACACCTTC.

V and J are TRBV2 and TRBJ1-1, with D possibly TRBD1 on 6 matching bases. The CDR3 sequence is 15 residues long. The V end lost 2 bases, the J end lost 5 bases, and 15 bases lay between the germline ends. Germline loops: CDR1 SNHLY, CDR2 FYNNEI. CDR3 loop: CASSERGGGRTEAFF. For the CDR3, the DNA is TGTGCCAGCAGTGAAAGGGGAGGGGGAAGGACTGAAGCTTTCTTT.

CDR3 nucleotide sequence: TGTGCCAGCAGCCCCCTCTCTGGCGGGGGGGCAGATACGCAGTATTTT. Its translation: CASSPLSGGGADTQYF. The genes are TRBV7-3 and TRBJ2-3, with 9 bases matching TRBD2. The CDR3 is 16 amino acids. J lost 4 bases, V lost 5 bases, and 10 bases had no gene match. Germline CDR1 reads SGHTA; CDR2 reads FQGTGA.

The DNA of the CDR3 is TGTGCCAGTAGCATGGACAGGGACTTCTCCTACAATGAGCAGTTCTTC. It translates to CASSMDRDFSYNEQFF. The gene calls are TRBV19 and TRBJ2-1; 8 nucleotides align to TRBD1. This CDR3 comprises 16 residues. V shed 6 bases, J shed 0 bases, and the junction held 7 bases outside the gene matches. CDR1 and CDR2 from the germline V gene are LNHDA and SQIVND (reference sequence).

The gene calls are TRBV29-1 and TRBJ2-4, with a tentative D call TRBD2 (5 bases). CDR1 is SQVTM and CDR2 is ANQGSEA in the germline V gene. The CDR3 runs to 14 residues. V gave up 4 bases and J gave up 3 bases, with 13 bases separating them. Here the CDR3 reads CSVAGAEGKNIQYF. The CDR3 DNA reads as TGCAGCGTTGCAGGCGCTGAGGGCAAAAACATTCAGTACTTC.

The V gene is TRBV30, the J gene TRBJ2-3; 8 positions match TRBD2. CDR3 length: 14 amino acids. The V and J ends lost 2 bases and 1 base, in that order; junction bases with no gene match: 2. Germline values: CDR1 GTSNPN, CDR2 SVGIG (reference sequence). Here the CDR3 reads CAWSSSGGTDTQYF. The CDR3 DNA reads TGTGCCTGGAGTAGTAGCGGGGGCACAGATACGCAGTATTTT.

The DNA for the CDR3 is TGTGCCATCAGTGAGTCGGAGGGTAAGCAGTACTTC. It specifies CAISESEGKQYF. J is TRBJ2-7 and V is TRBV10-3; D possibly corresponds to TRBD2 (6 bases). The CDR3 contains 12 residues. Germline V CDR1 and CDR2: ENHRY, SYGVKD. Trimming took off 0 bases at V and 8 bases at J, with 8 bases between the two ends.

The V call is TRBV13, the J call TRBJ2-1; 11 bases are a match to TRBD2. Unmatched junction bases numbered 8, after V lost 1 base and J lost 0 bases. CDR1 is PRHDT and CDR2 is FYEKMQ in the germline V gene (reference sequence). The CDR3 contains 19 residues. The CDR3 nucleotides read TGTGCCAGCAGCTTAGAGGGACTAGCGGCGCCGAGCTCCTACAATGAGCAGTTCTTC. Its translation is CASSLEGLAAPSSYNEQFF.

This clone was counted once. CDR3 nucleotide sequence: TGTGCCAGTAGTATTTCGGGACAGGGGGCCGGGAGGAACGAGCAGTACTTC. Its translation: CASSISGQGAGRNEQYF. The rearrangement links TRBV19 to TRBJ2-7; 12 positions agree with TRBD1. The germline CDR1 and CDR2 sequences are LNHDA and SQIVND (reference sequence). The ends lost 3 bases at V and 5 bases at J; junction bases unmatched: 11. There are 17 residues in the CDR3.

The CDR3 sequence is CASSHLGGGASLYEQYF. CDR3 nucleotides: TGTGCCAGCAGCCACCTCGGGGGGGGCGCCTCCCTTTACGAGCAGTACTTC. V and J are TRBV14 and TRBJ2-7, with 8 bases aligning to TRBD2. Germline V gene lookup returns CDR1 SGHDN and CDR2 FVKESK. With V trimmed by 3 bases and J by 4 bases, 14 bases remained unmatched. The CDR3 consists of 17 residues.

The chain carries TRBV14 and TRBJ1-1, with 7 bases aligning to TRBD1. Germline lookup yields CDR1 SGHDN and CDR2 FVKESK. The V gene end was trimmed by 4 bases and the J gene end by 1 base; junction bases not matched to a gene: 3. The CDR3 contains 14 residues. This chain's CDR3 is CASSPQGGNTEAFF. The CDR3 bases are TGTGCCAGCAGCCCTCAGGGGGGGAACACTGAAGCTTTCTTT.

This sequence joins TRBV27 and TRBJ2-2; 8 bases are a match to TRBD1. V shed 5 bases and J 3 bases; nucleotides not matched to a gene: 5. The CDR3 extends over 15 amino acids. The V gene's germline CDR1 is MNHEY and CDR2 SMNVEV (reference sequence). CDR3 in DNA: TGTGCCAGCAGTCCGCGGACAGGGCACACCGGGGAGCTGTTTTTT. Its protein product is CASSPRTGHTGELFF.

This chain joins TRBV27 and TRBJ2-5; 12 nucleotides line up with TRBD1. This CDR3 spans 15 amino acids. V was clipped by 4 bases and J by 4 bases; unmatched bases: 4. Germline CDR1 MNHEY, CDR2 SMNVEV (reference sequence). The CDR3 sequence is CASSSGTGGLETQYF. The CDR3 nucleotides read TGTGCCAGCAGTTCTGGGACAGGGGGCCTAGAGACCCAGTACTTC.

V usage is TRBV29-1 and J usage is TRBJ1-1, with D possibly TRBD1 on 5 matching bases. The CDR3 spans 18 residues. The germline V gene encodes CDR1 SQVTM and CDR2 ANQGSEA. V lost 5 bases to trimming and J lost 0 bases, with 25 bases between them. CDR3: CSVIPWDGTGGMNTEAFF. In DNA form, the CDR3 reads TGCAGCGTTATCCCTTGGGATGGGACCGGGGGAATGAACACTGAAGCTTTCTTT.

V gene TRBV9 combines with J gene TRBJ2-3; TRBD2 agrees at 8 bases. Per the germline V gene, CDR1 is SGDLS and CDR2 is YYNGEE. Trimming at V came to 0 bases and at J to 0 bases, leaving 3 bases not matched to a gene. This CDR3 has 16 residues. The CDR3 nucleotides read TGTGCCAGCAGCGTAGCTAGCGGGTCAAGCACAGATACGCAGTATTTT. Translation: CASSVASGSSTDTQYF.

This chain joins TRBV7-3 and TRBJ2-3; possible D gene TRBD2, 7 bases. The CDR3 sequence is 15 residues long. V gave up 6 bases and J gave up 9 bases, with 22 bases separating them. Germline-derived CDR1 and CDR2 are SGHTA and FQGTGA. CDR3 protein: CASSPRGGREQTQYF. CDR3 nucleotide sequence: TGTGCCAGCAGTCCCAGGGGCGGGAGAGAGCAAACGCAGTATTTT.

CDR3 DNA sequence: TGTGCCAGCAGCTCTTTTCGGGAGACCCAGTACTTC. It is translated as CASSSFRETQYF. The chain combines TRBV5-4 with TRBJ2-5; no clear D. CDR3 length: 12 residues. Germline-derived CDR1 and CDR2 are SGHNT and YYREEE (reference sequence). With 3 bases removed from V and 5 bases from J, the gap between germline ends came to 8 bases. Looking up the rest from reference TRBV5-4 and TRBJ2-5 gives the full variable domain: ETGVTQSPTHLIKTRGQQVTLRCSSQSGHNTVSWYQQALGQGPQFIFQYYREEENGRGNFPPRFSGLQFPNYSSELNVNALELDDSALYLCASSSFRETQYFGPGTRLLVL.

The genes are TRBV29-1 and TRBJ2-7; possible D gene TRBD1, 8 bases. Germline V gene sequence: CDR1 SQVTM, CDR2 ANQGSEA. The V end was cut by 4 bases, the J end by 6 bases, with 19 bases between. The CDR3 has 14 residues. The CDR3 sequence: CSVAKITGGGEQYF. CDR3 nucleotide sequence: TGCAGCGTTGCTAAAATAACAGGGGGGGGCGAGCAGTACTTC.

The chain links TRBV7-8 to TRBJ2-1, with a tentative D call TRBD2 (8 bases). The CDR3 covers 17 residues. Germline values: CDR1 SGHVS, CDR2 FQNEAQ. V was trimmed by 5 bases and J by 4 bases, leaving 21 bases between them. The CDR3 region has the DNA TGTGCCAGCAGCCAGAAAGGGGGCGGGAGGTCTTACAATGAGCAGTTCTTC. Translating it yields CASSQKGGGRSYNEQFF.

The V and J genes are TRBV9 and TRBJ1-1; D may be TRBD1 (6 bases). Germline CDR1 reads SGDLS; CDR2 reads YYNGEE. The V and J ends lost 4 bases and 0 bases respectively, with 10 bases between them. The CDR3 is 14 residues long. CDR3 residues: CASSSGHMNTEAFF. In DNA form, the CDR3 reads TGTGCCAGCAGCTCGGGACATATGAACACTGAAGCTTTCTTT.

CDR3 sequence (DNA): TGTGCCACAAAATGGGGGGACAGGGGTGGATTTTGTCAGCCCCAGCATTTT. Its translation is CATKWGDRGGFCQPQHF. The genes are TRBV21-1 and TRBJ1-5; TRBD1 is taken as the D call from the table, unchecked against the DNA. TRBV21-1 is a pseudogene locus. This CDR3 is 17 amino acids long.

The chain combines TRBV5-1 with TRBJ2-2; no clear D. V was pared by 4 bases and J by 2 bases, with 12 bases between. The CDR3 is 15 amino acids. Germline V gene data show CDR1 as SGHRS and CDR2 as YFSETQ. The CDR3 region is CASSRDNPNTGELFF. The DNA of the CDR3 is TGCGCCAGCAGCAGAGACAATCCCAACACCGGGGAGCTGTTTTTT.